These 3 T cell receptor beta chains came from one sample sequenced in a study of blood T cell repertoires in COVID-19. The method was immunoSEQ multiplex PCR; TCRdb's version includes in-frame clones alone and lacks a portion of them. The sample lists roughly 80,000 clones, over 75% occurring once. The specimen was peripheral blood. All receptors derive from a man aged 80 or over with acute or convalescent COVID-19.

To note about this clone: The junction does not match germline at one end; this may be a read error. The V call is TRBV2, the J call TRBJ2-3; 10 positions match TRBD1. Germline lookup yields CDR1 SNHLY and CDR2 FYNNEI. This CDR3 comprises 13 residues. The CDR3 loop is CASSPLDRGRENF. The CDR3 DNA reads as TGTGCCAGCAGCCCCTTAGACAGGGGGCGTGAGAATTTT. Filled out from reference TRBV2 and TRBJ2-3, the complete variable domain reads EPEVTQTPSHQVTQMGQEVILRCVPISNHLYFYWYRQILGQKVEFLVSFYNNEISEKSEIFDDQFSVERPDGSNFTLKIRSTKLEDSAMYFCASSPLDRGRENFGPGTRLTVL.

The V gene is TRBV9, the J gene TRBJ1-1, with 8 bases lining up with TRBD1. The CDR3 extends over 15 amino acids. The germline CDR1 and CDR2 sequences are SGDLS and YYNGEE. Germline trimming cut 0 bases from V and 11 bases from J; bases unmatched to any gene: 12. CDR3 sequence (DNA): TGTGCCAGCAGCGTAGCCGCGGGACAGGCTCTCCCTGCTTTCTTT. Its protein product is CASSVAAGQALPAFF.

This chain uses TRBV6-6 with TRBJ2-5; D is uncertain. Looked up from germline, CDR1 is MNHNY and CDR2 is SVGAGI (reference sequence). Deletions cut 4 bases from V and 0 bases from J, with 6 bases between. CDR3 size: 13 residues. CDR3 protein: CASSSRYQETQYF. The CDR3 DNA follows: TGTGCCAGCAGTTCCCGGTACCAAGAGACCCAGTACTTC.